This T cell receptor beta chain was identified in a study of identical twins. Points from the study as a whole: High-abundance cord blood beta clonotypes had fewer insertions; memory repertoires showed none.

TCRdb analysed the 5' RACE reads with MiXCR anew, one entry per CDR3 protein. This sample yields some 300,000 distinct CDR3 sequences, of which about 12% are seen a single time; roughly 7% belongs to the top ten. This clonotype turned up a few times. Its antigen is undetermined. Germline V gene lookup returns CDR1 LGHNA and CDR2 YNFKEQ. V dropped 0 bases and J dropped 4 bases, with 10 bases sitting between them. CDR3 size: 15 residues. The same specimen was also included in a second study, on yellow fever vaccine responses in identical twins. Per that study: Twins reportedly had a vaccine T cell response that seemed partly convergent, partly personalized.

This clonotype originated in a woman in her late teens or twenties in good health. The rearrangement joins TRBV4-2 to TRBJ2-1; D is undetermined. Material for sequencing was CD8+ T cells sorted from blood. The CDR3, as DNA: TGTGCCAGCAGCCAAGAACCTGGGGTTTACAATGAGCAGTTCTTC. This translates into CASSQEPGVYNEQFF.